A single sample is the source of the 30 T cell receptor beta chains below, sequenced in a study of lymphopenia after photon versus proton radiotherapy. Using immunoSEQ multiplex PCR, the repertoire was profiled, and TCRdb retains in-frame clones only, with some absent. This table has around 19,000 clones, about 83% appearing once. The material was peripheral blood, obtained from a patient treated with photon-based radiotherapy. The receptors shown here come from a woman aged 50 to 60 with pancreatic cancer.

The chain combines TRBV11-2 with TRBJ1-3; D is unclear. Per germline, CDR1 SGHAT and CDR2 FQNNGV. This CDR3 has 13 amino acids. V was clipped by 1 base and J by 4 bases, with 5 bases between them. The CDR3 region is CASSLGPGNTIYF. The CDR3 coding sequence is TGTGCCAGCAGCTTAGGTCCGGGAAACACCATATATTTT.

The genes are TRBV7-2 and TRBJ1-4; D remains unclear. V was shortened by 0 bases and J by 0 bases, with 8 bases between the two germline ends. The CDR3 spans 16 residues. CDR1 SGHTA and CDR2 FQGNSA come from the germline V gene. DNA of the CDR3: TGTGCCAGCAGCTTAGCAGGCGCCGCAACTAATGAAAAACTGTTTTTT. Its translation: CASSLAGAATNEKLFF.

The V gene is TRBV28, the J gene TRBJ2-7; 11 bases fit TRBD2. The CDR3 is 15 amino acids. J was trimmed by 2 bases and V by 4 bases; bases with no gene match: 4. Looked up from germline, CDR1 is MDHEN and CDR2 is SYDVKM. This CDR3 is CASSSPGLAAYEQYF. CDR3 bases: TGTGCCAGCAGTTCTCCGGGACTAGCGGCCTACGAGCAGTACTTC. The full variable domain, its missing parts supplied by reference TRBV28 and TRBJ2-7, is DVKVTQSSRYLVKRTGEKVFLECVQDMDHENMFWYRQDPGLGLRLIYFSYDVKMKEKGDIPEGYSVSREKKERFSLILESASTNQTSMYLCASSSPGLAAYEQYFGPGTRLTVT.

This chain connects TRBV5-1 to TRBJ2-7; 9 nucleotides agree with TRBD1. The V segment lost 3 bases and the J segment 4 bases; nucleotides outside the gene matches: 14. This CDR3 is built from 17 residues. Germline V lookup: CDR1 SGHRS, CDR2 YFSETQ. In nucleotides, the CDR3 is TGCGCCAGCAGCTGGTCAACTCCGGGACAGGGTTTTTACGAGCAGTACTTC. Translating it yields CASSWSTPGQGFYEQYF.

The V call is TRBV15, the J call TRBJ1-4; 7 bases align to TRBD1. This CDR3 is built from 14 residues. Germline V CDR1 and CDR2: LNHNV, YYDKDF (reference sequence). Germline trimming cut 4 bases from V and 8 bases from J; bases unmatched to any gene: 7. The CDR3 sequence: CATSIRQGGEKLFF. The CDR3 DNA is TGTGCCACCAGCATCCGACAGGGCGGGGAAAAACTGTTTTTT.

This chain links TRBV5-4 with TRBJ1-1, with D hard to call. Germline loops: CDR1 SGHNT, CDR2 YYREEE (reference sequence). V shed 2 bases and J shed 1 base, with 6 bases lying between them. This CDR3 has 13 residues. CDR3 region: CASSLGPNTEAFF. The CDR3 nucleotides are TGTGCCAGCAGCTTAGGGCCGAACACTGAAGCTTTCTTT.

This clone showed up just once. The chain links TRBV28 to TRBJ1-2; 7 nucleotides agree with TRBD1. Germline-derived CDR1 and CDR2 are MDHEN and SYDVKM. This CDR3 has 15 residues. Unmatched junction bases numbered 9, after V lost 1 base and J lost 7 bases. Here the CDR3 reads CASSLLTGPKGGYTF. Here the CDR3 DNA reads TGTGCCAGCAGTTTATTGACAGGGCCAAAGGGTGGCTACACCTTC.

The rearrangement links TRBV10-3 to TRBJ1-2, with unresolved D. The CDR3 runs to 15 residues. The germline V gene encodes CDR1 ENHRY and CDR2 SYGVKD. Trimming stripped 2 bases from V and 4 bases from J, with 14 bases between. The CDR3 nucleotides are TGTGCCATCAGTGAGCCTCGAGCGACCTTCTATGGCTACACCTTC. Translated: CAISEPRATFYGYTF.

The chain carries TRBV9 and TRBJ1-2; D gene unclear. The germline V gene has CDR1 SGDLS and CDR2 YYNGEE. V gave up 2 bases and J gave up 4 bases, with 6 bases separating them. The CDR3 covers 12 residues. CDR3 bases: TGTGCCAGCAGCGTTTGGGGCTATGGCTACACCTTC. This encodes CASSVWGYGYTF.

The rearrangement uses TRBV19 and TRBJ1-6; no definite D call. The CDR3 length is 14 residues. V lost 3 bases and J 6 bases, leaving 9 bases between the germline ends. Germline V lookup: CDR1 LNHDA, CDR2 SQIVND (reference sequence). CDR3 amino acids: CASSIGSFNSPLHF. The DNA of the CDR3 is TGTGCCAGTAGTATTGGCAGCTTTAATTCACCCCTCCACTTT.

The J gene is TRBJ2-6, the V gene TRBV4-1; D is possibly TRBD1 (5 bases). Germline V gives CDR1 MGHRA, CDR2 YSYEKL. The CDR3 contains 17 residues. V was cut by 0 bases and J by 0 bases, with 9 bases left in between. The CDR3: CASSQDMGHSGANVLTF. The CDR3 coding sequence is TGCGCCAGCAGCCAAGATATGGGGCACTCTGGGGCCAACGTCCTGACTTTC.

The chain uses TRBV7-9 and TRBJ2-3; 7 bases map to TRBD1. Germline loops: CDR1 SEHNR, CDR2 FQNEAQ (reference sequence). The CDR3 covers 15 residues. V dropped 0 bases and J dropped 6; count of bases not matched to a gene: 6. CDR3 sequence: CASSLAIGQDDTQYF. The CDR3, as DNA: TGTGCCAGCAGCTTAGCAATAGGACAGGACGATACGCAGTATTTT.

This clone was detected only once. J is TRBJ2-5 and V is TRBV9; D assignment may be TRBD1 or TRBD2 (6 bases each). Germline lookup yields CDR1 SGDLS and CDR2 YYNGEE. This CDR3 comprises 13 residues. V lost 4 bases to trimming and J lost 4 bases, with 11 bases between them. CDR3 bases: TGTGCCAGCAGCTGGGGGGCACTAGAGACCCAGTACTTC. Amino acids: CASSWGALETQYF.

The CDR3 DNA is TGTGCCAGCAGCCAACTAGCGGGAGGGTTCAGTGAGCAGTTCTTC. Residues: CASSQLAGGFSEQFF. V usage is TRBV28 and J usage is TRBJ2-1; 13 bases match TRBD2. J lost 9 bases, V lost 6 bases, and 8 bases had no gene match. CDR3 length equals 15 residues. From germline, CDR1 is MDHEN and CDR2 SYDVKM.

This clone is medium-sized by share. The V gene is TRBV19, the J gene TRBJ1-5; D unresolved. The V and J ends lost 6 bases and 2 bases respectively, with 11 bases between them. This CDR3 has 14 amino acids. The germline V gene has CDR1 LNHDA and CDR2 SQIVND (reference sequence). Written as DNA, the CDR3 is TGTGCCAGTAGGCCGACTGGGGGCAATCAGCCCCAGCATTTT. Protein: CASRPTGGNQPQHF.

The chain couples TRBV6-5 to TRBJ1-3; D not resolved. Trimming cost V 10 bases and J 0 bases, with 16 bases left between them. Germline values: CDR1 MNHEY, CDR2 SVGAGI. The CDR3 is 15 amino acids. This chain's CDR3 is CATSPGQNSGNTIYF. In DNA form, the CDR3 reads TGTGCCACCTCCCCCGGGCAGAACTCTGGAAACACCATATATTTT.

The chain links TRBV19 to TRBJ2-7, with TRBD1 as a possible D gene (5 bases). Per germline, CDR1 LNHDA and CDR2 SQIVND (reference sequence). CDR3 length: 15 residues. The V and J ends lost 1 base and 0 bases respectively, with 10 bases between them. The chain's CDR3 is CASSIGTGPSYEQYF. CDR3 DNA: TGTGCCAGTAGTATAGGCACAGGCCCCTCCTACGAGCAGTACTTC.

This chain connects TRBV29-1 to TRBJ2-7, with 8 bases fitting TRBD1. This CDR3 spans 13 amino acids. J lost 3 bases, V lost 1 base, and 2 bases had no gene match. Per the germline V gene, CDR1 is SQVTM and CDR2 is ANQGSEA. Here the CDR3 reads CSVEGDRNYEQYF. The CDR3 nucleotides are TGCAGCGTTGAAGGGGACAGGAACTACGAGCAGTACTTC.

This clone occurred a few times. The chain is built from TRBV7-9 and TRBJ2-2, with 8 bases fitting TRBD1. V shed 5 bases, J shed 5 bases, and the junction held 7 bases outside the gene matches. This CDR3 has 15 residues. Germline V lookup: CDR1 SEHNR, CDR2 FQNEAQ (reference sequence). The CDR3 protein is CASSPRTGITGELFF. The CDR3 DNA reads TGTGCCAGCAGCCCAAGGACAGGGATTACCGGGGAGCTGTTTTTT.

The chain is built from TRBV2 and TRBJ1-5; D is possibly TRBD1 (6 bases). V lost 0 bases and J lost 7, with 13 bases in between. Germline assignment: CDR1 SNHLY and CDR2 FYNNEI. CDR3 length: 15 amino acids. The CDR3 nucleotides read TGTGCCAGCAGTGAAGCGCTTCAGGGGTGGCAGCCCCAGCATTTT. It specifies CASSEALQGWQPQHF.

This chain links TRBV5-4 with TRBJ2-5; 9 nucleotides align to TRBD1. The J call could be wrong; TRBJ2-7 is a better fit for the DNA end. The CDR3 covers 15 residues. Germline lookup yields CDR1 SGHNT and CDR2 YYREEE (reference sequence). CDR3 sequence reads: CASTTTGGRSYEQYF. DNA of the CDR3: TGTGCCAGCACCACGACAGGGGGACGATCCTACGAGCAGTACTTC.

The V gene is TRBV19, the J gene TRBJ2-7; the D gene is possibly TRBD2 (5 bases). Germline assignment: CDR1 LNHDA and CDR2 SQIVND (reference sequence). CDR3 size: 15 residues. Trimming removed 3 bases from V and 3 bases from J, with 15 bases in between. The CDR3 DNA follows: TGTGCCAGTAGTATTAGACTATGGGGAAACTACGAGCAGTACTTC. Amino acid sequence: CASSIRLWGNYEQYF.

This clone was counted once. This rearrangement joins TRBV10-2 to TRBJ1-1; D call uncertain. The CDR3 covers 11 residues. The germline V gene encodes CDR1 WSHSY and CDR2 SAAADI. V dropped 2 bases and J dropped 8 bases, with 6 bases sitting between them. The CDR3 sequence is CASSERREAFF. The CDR3 DNA sequence: TGCGCCAGCAGTGAGCGCCGCGAAGCTTTCTTT.

J is TRBJ2-2 and V is TRBV30; TRBD2 agrees at 7 bases. CDR1 is GTSNPN and CDR2 is SVGIG in the germline V gene (reference sequence). Trimming took 0 bases from V and 5 from J; bases not matched to a gene: 6. The CDR3 is 15 amino acids. In DNA form, the CDR3 reads TGTGCCTGGAGTGTAGGCGGGAGTGGGACCGGGGAGCTGTTTTTT. Protein: CAWSVGGSGTGELFF. The complete variable domain, with remaining parts taken from reference TRBV30 and TRBJ2-2, reads SQTIHQWPATLVQPVGSPLSLECTVEGTSNPNLYWYRQAAGRGLQLLFYSVGIGQISSEVPQNLSASRPQDRQFILSSKKLLLSDSGFYLCAWSVGGSGTGELFFGEGSRLTVL.

This sequence joins TRBV28 and TRBJ2-4, with D possibly being TRBD1 (6 bases). Trimming cost V 3 bases and J 8 bases, with 20 bases left between them. The CDR3 is 16 residues long. Germline lookup yields CDR1 MDHEN and CDR2 SYDVKM. CDR3 sequence (DNA): TGTGCCAGCAGTTTTTTGGGGGCGAGGGGAGCGGACATTCAGTACTTC. This sequence encodes CASSFLGARGADIQYF.

This clone is judged medium-sized. The genes are TRBV4-3 and TRBJ2-7; 11 bases are a match to TRBD2. The CDR3 is made up of 15 amino acids. Unmatched junction bases numbered 4, after V lost 4 bases and J lost 2 bases. Germline CDR1 LGHNA, CDR2 YSLEER. The CDR3 is CASSPGTSGTYEQYF. The CDR3 nucleotides are TGCGCCAGCAGCCCCGGGACTAGCGGAACCTACGAGCAGTACTTC.

The J gene is TRBJ1-5, the V gene TRBV5-6; D gene ambiguous. This CDR3 has 13 residues. V dropped 4 bases and J dropped 5 bases, with 10 bases sitting between them. In germline, CDR1 is SGHDT, CDR2 YYEEEE. Written as DNA, the CDR3 is TGTGCCAGCAGCCTTACTCGGGATCAGCCCCAGCATTTT. This gives the protein CASSLTRDQPQHF. The whole variable domain, filled in from reference TRBV5-6 and TRBJ1-5, reads DAGVTQSPTHLIKTRGQQVTLRCSPKSGHDTVSWYQQALGQGPQFIFQYYEEEERQRGNFPDRFSGHQFPNYSSELNVNALLLGDSALYLCASSLTRDQPQHFGDGTRLSIL.

This CDR3 reads CASSDNKNTEAFF. DNA of the CDR3: TGTGCCAGCTCAGACAACAAGAACACTGAAGCTTTCTTT. The chain is built from TRBV18 and TRBJ1-1; D gene unclear. CDR1 and CDR2 from the germline V gene are KGHSH and LQKENI. This CDR3 has 13 amino acids. Trimming pared 5 bases from V and 1 base from J, leaving 8 bases between. The full variable domain, with the rest looked up from reference TRBV18 and TRBJ1-1, is NAGVMQNPRHLVRRRGQEARLRCSPMKGHSHVYWYRQLPEEGLKFMVYLQKENIIDESGMPKERFSAEFPKEGPSILRIQQVVRGDSAAYFCASSDNKNTEAFFGQGTRLTVV.

The gene calls are TRBV19 and TRBJ2-7; weak D call: TRBD2 (6 bases). With 5 bases removed from V and 0 bases from J, the gap between germline ends came to 11 bases. This CDR3 has 14 amino acids. From germline, CDR1 is LNHDA and CDR2 SQIVND (reference sequence). The CDR3 is CASSRDSLSYEQYF. Written as DNA, the CDR3 is TGTGCCAGTAGTCGGGACTCCCTCTCCTACGAGCAGTACTTC. The full variable domain, with the rest looked up from reference TRBV19 and TRBJ2-7, is DGGITQSPKYLFRKEGQNVTLSCEQNLNHDAMYWYRQDPGQGLRLIYYSQIVNDFQKGDIAEGYSVSREKKESFPLTVTSAQKNPTAFYLCASSRDSLSYEQYFGPGTRLTVT.

This chain connects TRBV5-1 to TRBJ2-5; D is unclear. V was clipped by 6 bases and J by 1 base, with 16 bases between them. CDR1 and CDR2 from the germline V gene are SGHRS and YFSETQ. The CDR3 has 15 residues. CDR3 amino acids: CASTPRVGLQETQYF. CDR3 nucleotide sequence: TGCGCCAGCACCCCCCGGGTCGGGCTCCAAGAGACCCAGTACTTC.